These 23 T cell receptor beta chains were all obtained from the same sample, sequenced in a study of T cell responses to AZD1222 COVID-19 vaccine. Repertoires were generated with immunoSEQ multiplex PCR, while TCRdb's copy carries only in-frame clones and drops some. Here the sample spans 150,000 to 200,000 clones, about 86% being singletons. The specimen comprised peripheral blood, sampled 28 days after the second AZD1222 dose. These receptors came from an adult who received the AZD1222 COVID-19 vaccine.

The rearrangement joins TRBV7-7 to TRBJ1-1; D is uncertain. Germline loops: CDR1 SSHAT, CDR2 FNYEAQ (reference sequence). The CDR3 spans 13 residues. The germline V and J ends were trimmed by 4 bases and 5 bases, with 11 bases remaining between them. The CDR3, as DNA: TGTGCCAGCAGCTCGACCGAACGGACTGAAGCTTTCTTT. The encoded protein is CASSSTERTEAFF.

This clone turned up a few times. The V gene is TRBV4-3, the J gene TRBJ1-6; 8 bases agree with TRBD1. V trimming: 1 base; J trimming: 7 bases; junction bases outside the gene matches: 6. This CDR3 has 16 amino acids. Per germline, CDR1 LGHNA and CDR2 YSLEER. CDR3 nucleotide sequence: TGCGCCAGCAGCCAAGGGACAGGGTATCAGAATTCACCCCTCCACTTT. It codes for CASSQGTGYQNSPLHF.

This chain joins TRBV25-1 and TRBJ1-4; D is undetermined. The CDR3 covers 14 residues. Trimming shortened V by 6 bases and J by 3 bases, and 11 bases separated the two germline ends. Germline lookup yields CDR1 MGHDK and CDR2 SYGVNS. The CDR3 reads CASRDRLANEKLFF. CDR3 sequence (DNA): TGTGCCAGCAGAGACCGGTTGGCTAATGAAAAACTGTTTTTT. Full variable domain (missing parts from reference TRBV25-1 and TRBJ1-4): EADIYQTPRYLVIGTGKKITLECSQTMGHDKMYWYQQDPGMELHLIHYSYGVNSTEKGDLSSESTVSRIRTEHFPLTLESARPSHTSQYLCASRDRLANEKLFFGSGTQLSVL.

This rearrangement joins TRBV28 to TRBJ2-2; D is perhaps TRBD2 (6 bases). CDR3 size: 16 residues. Trimming pared 5 bases from V and 1 base from J, leaving 14 bases between. Germline assignment: CDR1 MDHEN and CDR2 SYDVKM. CDR3 nucleotides: TGTGCCAGCAGTCTGTGGAGGGTTGGGAACACCGGGGAGCTGTTTTTT. Its translation: CASSLWRVGNTGELFF.

This rearrangement joins TRBV30 to TRBJ1-1; D might be TRBD1 (5 bases). This CDR3 contains 15 residues. V lost 2 bases, J lost 1 base, and 14 bases lay in between. CDR1 and CDR2 from the germline V gene are GTSNPN and SVGIG (reference sequence). Here the CDR3 DNA reads TGTGCCTGGAGTTCACCCGGGACTCCGAACACTGAAGCTTTCTTT. This codes for CAWSSPGTPNTEAFF.

This clone is a singleton in its sample. The V call is TRBV5-8, the J call TRBJ1-4, with D perhaps TRBD1 (5 bases). CDR1 and CDR2 (germline): SGHTS, YDEGEE. V gave up 4 bases and J gave up 11 bases, with 15 bases separating them. This CDR3 contains 13 residues. The CDR3 loop is CASSPTRGRKLFF. The CDR3 DNA follows: TGTGCCAGCAGCCCCACTCGGGGGAGGAAACTGTTTTTT.

The chain carries TRBV30 and TRBJ2-7; 10 positions agree with TRBD1. J gave up 2 bases and V 0 bases, and 4 bases lay outside the gene matches. The CDR3 is 15 amino acids. Germline V gene lookup returns CDR1 GTSNPN and CDR2 SVGIG (reference sequence). CDR3 region: CAWSVPGTGAYEQYF. The CDR3, as DNA: TGTGCCTGGAGTGTACCAGGGACAGGGGCCTACGAGCAGTACTTC.

This clone has more than one count but fewer than ten. J is TRBJ2-3 and V is TRBV30; 7 bases align to TRBD1. The CDR3 runs to 15 residues. CDR1 is GTSNPN, CDR2 SVGIG, per germline (reference sequence). V lost 4 bases to trimming and J lost 2 bases; unmatched junction nucleotides: 9. The CDR3: CAWIRRQGVTDTQYF. The CDR3 nucleotides are TGTGCCTGGATAAGGAGGCAGGGGGTCACAGATACGCAGTATTTT. The complete variable domain, with remaining parts taken from reference TRBV30 and TRBJ2-3, reads SQTIHQWPATLVQPVGSPLSLECTVEGTSNPNLYWYRQAAGRGLQLLFYSVGIGQISSEVPQNLSASRPQDRQFILSSKKLLLSDSGFYLCAWIRRQGVTDTQYFGPGTRLTVL.

The chain couples TRBV5-4 to TRBJ2-3; TRBD1 is a possible D gene (5 bases). The V gene lost 5 bases and the J gene lost 1 base, with 8 bases spanning the gap. This CDR3 spans 13 amino acids. Looked up from germline, CDR1 is SGHNT and CDR2 is YYREEE (reference sequence). The CDR3 region has the DNA TGTGCCAGCAGACCAGGGCGCACAGATACGCAGTATTTT. This gives the protein CASRPGRTDTQYF.

Only a few counts were recorded for this clone. V usage is TRBV9 and J usage is TRBJ2-7, with 12 bases aligning to TRBD2. CDR1 and CDR2 from the germline V gene are SGDLS and YYNGEE. V gave up 0 bases and J gave up 5 bases; unmatched junction bases: 3. This CDR3 region has 15 residues. CDR3: CASSVGLAGGHEQYF. CDR3 nucleotides: TGTGCCAGCAGCGTAGGTCTAGCGGGGGGGCACGAGCAGTACTTC.

The sample holds one count of this clone. The chain carries TRBV30 and TRBJ2-2, with 7 bases matching TRBD1. CDR1 GTSNPN and CDR2 SVGIG come from the germline V gene (reference sequence). V lost 4 bases, J lost 8 bases, and 16 bases stayed unmatched. The CDR3 consists of 16 residues. The CDR3 sequence: CAWISGVYRGRGELFF. The CDR3 DNA is TGTGCCTGGATATCAGGGGTCTACAGGGGTCGTGGGGAGCTGTTTTTT.

The V call is TRBV4-2, the J call TRBJ1-2; TRBD1 aligns across 8 bases. V gave up 4 bases and J gave up 4 bases; unmatched junction bases: 11. The CDR3 extends over 16 amino acids. CDR1 is LGHNA and CDR2 is YNFKEQ in the germline V gene. The DNA for the CDR3 is TGTGCCAGCAGCCGGACAGGGTATGAGCATACCTATGGCTACACCTTC. Its protein is CASSRTGYEHTYGYTF.

The chain uses TRBV21-1 and TRBJ1-2. TRBV21-1 is annotated as a pseudogene. The CDR3 length is 14 residues. DNA for the CDR3: TGTGCCAGCAGCGAAGGACATTCGGGGTATGGCTACACCTTC. This codes for CASSEGHSGYGYTF.

This clone was seen a single time. The gene calls are TRBV2 and TRBJ1-1; D remains ambiguous. The V gene lost 1 base and the J gene lost 0 bases, with 3 bases spanning the gap. CDR1 and CDR2 from the germline V gene are SNHLY and FYNNEI. This CDR3 has 13 amino acids. The CDR3 region has the DNA TGTGCCAGCAGTGAAGAGGTGAACACTGAAGCTTTCTTT. Translation: CASSEEVNTEAFF.

On this clone: Other DNA sequences of this sample code for an identical CDR3. The chain uses TRBV5-1 and TRBJ2-2; D uncertain. The V end lost 0 bases, the J end lost 4 bases, and 4 bases lay between the germline ends. This CDR3 region has 13 residues. Germline lookup yields CDR1 SGHRS and CDR2 YFSETQ. CDR3 sequence: CASSLGPTGELFF. The CDR3 region has the DNA TGCGCCAGCAGCTTGGGGCCCACCGGGGAGCTGTTTTTT.

The chain links TRBV2 to TRBJ1-1; 7 bases are shared with TRBD1. The CDR3 spans 15 residues. Germline V gene lookup returns CDR1 SNHLY and CDR2 FYNNEI. V was pared by 4 bases and J by 0 bases, with 5 bases of the junction left unmatched. CDR3 sequence: CASSVNRGLNTEAFF. The CDR3, as DNA: TGTGCCAGCAGTGTTAACAGGGGCCTGAACACTGAAGCTTTCTTT.

The rearrangement links TRBV6-5 to TRBJ1-5, with D maybe TRBD1 (6 bases). This CDR3 has 15 amino acids. CDR1 MNHEY and CDR2 SVGAGI come from the germline V gene. Trimming removed 5 bases at V and 1 base at J, with 12 bases between. The CDR3 DNA is TGTGCCAGCAGTCTAGAAGGGGGAAGCAATCAGCCCCAGCATTTT. Translating it yields CASSLEGGSNQPQHF.

The chain employs TRBV20-1 and TRBJ2-3, with D perhaps matching TRBD1 or TRBD2 (5 bases each). The length of the CDR3 is 16 residues. V gave up 3 bases and J gave up 0 bases, with 16 bases separating them. CDR1 DFQATT and CDR2 SNEGSKA come from the germline V gene (reference sequence). Written as DNA, the CDR3 is TGCAGTGCTAGTCCCTTGCTGGGGGAGAGCACAGATACGCAGTATTTT. This translates into CSASPLLGESTDTQYF.

The rearrangement joins TRBV18 to TRBJ1-3, with D unresolved. Germline V gene lookup returns CDR1 KGHSH and CDR2 LQKENI. Trimming pared 4 bases from V and 0 bases from J, leaving 16 bases between. The CDR3 runs 17 residues. The CDR3, as DNA: TGTGCCAGCTCACTAACTGGCAGTATCGACTCTGGAAACACCATATATTTT. This gives the protein CASSLTGSIDSGNTIYF.

The chain has TRBV19 and TRBJ1-1, with 7 bases identical to TRBD1. The trim removed 9 bases at V and 3 bases at J, leaving 4 bases unmatched. This CDR3 is 12 amino acids long. Germline-derived CDR1 and CDR2 are LNHDA and SQIVND (reference sequence). This CDR3 reads CASGTGDTEAFF. CDR3 bases: TGTGCCAGCGGAACAGGGGACACTGAAGCTTTCTTT.

The chain combines TRBV4-1 with TRBJ1-1; possible D gene TRBD1, 6 bases. The V and J ends lost 3 bases and 2 bases respectively, with 16 bases between them. CDR1 is MGHRA, CDR2 YSYEKL, per germline. The CDR3 runs 16 residues. DNA for the CDR3: TGCGCCAGCAGCCAGGGATCCGACAGGTTCAACACTGAAGCTTTCTTT. It codes for CASSQGSDRFNTEAFF.

This rearrangement joins TRBV7-9 to TRBJ2-7; tentatively, D is TRBD1 (5 bases). V shed 0 bases and J shed 4 bases, with 10 bases lying between them. Germline lookup yields CDR1 SEHNR and CDR2 FQNEAQ (reference sequence). The CDR3 runs to 14 residues. CDR3 region: CASSLARERYEQYF. The CDR3 coding sequence is TGTGCCAGCAGCTTAGCCAGGGAACGTTACGAGCAGTACTTC.

The genes are TRBV19 and TRBJ1-2, with 8 nucleotides matching TRBD1. The CDR3 is 14 residues long. The ends lost 7 bases at V and 0 bases at J; junction bases unmatched: 4. Germline V gene lookup returns CDR1 LNHDA and CDR2 SQIVND (reference sequence). CDR3 coding DNA: TGTGCCAGTAATCTACAGGGGGCTAACTATGGCTACACCTTC. Amino acid sequence: CASNLQGANYGYTF.